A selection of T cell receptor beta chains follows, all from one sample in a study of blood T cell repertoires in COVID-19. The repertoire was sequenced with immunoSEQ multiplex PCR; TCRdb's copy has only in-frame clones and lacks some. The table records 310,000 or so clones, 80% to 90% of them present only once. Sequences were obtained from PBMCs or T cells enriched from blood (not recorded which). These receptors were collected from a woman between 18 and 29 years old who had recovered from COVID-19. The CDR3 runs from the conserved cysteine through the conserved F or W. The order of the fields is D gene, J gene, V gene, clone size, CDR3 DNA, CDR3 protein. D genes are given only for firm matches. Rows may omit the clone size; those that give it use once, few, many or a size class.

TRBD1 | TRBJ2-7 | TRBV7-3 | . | TGTGCCAGCAGCTCTCCGGACAGGGCTGGAGAGCAGTACTTC | CASSSPDRAGEQYF
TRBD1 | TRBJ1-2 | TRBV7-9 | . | TGTGCCAGCAGCTTCGGACAGGCCCTTATTAACTATGGCTACACCTTC | CASSFGQALINYGYTF
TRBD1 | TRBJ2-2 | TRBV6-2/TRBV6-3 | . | TGTGCCAGCAGTCCACAGGGGACCGGGGAGCTGTTTTTT | CASSPQGTGELFF
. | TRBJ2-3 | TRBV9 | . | TGTGCCAGCAGCGCGGCGGGAGATACGCAGTATTTT | CASSAAGDTQYF
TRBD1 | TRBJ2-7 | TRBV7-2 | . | TGTGCCAGCAGCGTAAACAAGCCGGGACAGACCTACGAGCAGTACTTC | CASSVNKPGQTYEQYF
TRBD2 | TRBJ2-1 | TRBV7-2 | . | TGTGCCAGCAGCCCTAGGGTAGGGGAGGGGTTCTTC | CASSPRVGEGFF
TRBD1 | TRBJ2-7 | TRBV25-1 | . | TGTGCCAGCAGTGACTCCGGGACAGGGGTCGGGGAGCAGTACTTC | CASSDSGTGVGEQYF
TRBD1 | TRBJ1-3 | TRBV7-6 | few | TGTGCCAGCAGCTTAAGGGGACAGGGGGCCTCGGAGGGTGGAAACACCATATATTTT | CASSLRGQGASEGGNTIYF
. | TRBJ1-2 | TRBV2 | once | TGTGCCGTCGTAGCCCTTCATTACTATGGCTACACCTTC | CAVVALHYYGYTF
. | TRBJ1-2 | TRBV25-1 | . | TGTGCCAGCGAAAATCTCCAGACACCTTATGGCTACACCTTC | CASENLQTPYGYTF
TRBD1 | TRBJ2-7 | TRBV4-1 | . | TGCGCCAGCAGCTTTGACAGGGGCTCCTACGAGCAGTACTTC | CASSFDRGSYEQYF
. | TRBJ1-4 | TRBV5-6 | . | TGTGCCAGCAGTTCCTCCTGGGGGGTCGGACATGAAAAACTGTTTTTT | CASSSSWGVGHEKLFF
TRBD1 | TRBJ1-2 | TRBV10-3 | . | TGTGCCATCAGTACAGGGGGCAACTATGGCTACACCTTC | CAISTGGNYGYTF
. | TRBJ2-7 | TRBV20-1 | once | TGCAGTGCTAGGCGCGACTACGAGCAGTACTTC | CSARRDYEQYF
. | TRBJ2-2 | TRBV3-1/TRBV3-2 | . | TGTGCCAGCAGCCAAGCGGGGGGCGGGAACACCGGGGAGCTGTTTTTT | CASSQAGGGNTGELFF
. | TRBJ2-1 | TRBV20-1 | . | TGCAGTGCTATGACAAGCATGGAGTTCTTC | CSAMTSMEFF
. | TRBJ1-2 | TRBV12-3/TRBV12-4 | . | TGTGCCAGCAGTTTAGGGCTGAACTATGGCTACACCTTC | CASSLGLNYGYTF
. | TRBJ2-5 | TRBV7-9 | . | TGTGCCAGCAGCTTAGGCATGAGAGGGGAGGCGGAGACCCAGTACTTC | CASSLGMRGEAETQYF
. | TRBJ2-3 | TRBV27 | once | TGTGCCAGCAGTTTATCGGCCACAGATACGCAGTATTTT | CASSLSATDTQYF
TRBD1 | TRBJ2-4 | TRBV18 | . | TGTGCCAGCTCGTGGGACAGGGAAAACATTCAGTACTTC | CASSWDRENIQYF
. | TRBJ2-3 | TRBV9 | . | TGTGCCAGCAGTGCCCAAGGGGCAGATACGCAGTATTTT | CASSAQGADTQYF
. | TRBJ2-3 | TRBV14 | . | TGTGCCAGCAGTCGAAATATGGGAGCAGATACGCAGTATTTT | CASSRNMGADTQYF
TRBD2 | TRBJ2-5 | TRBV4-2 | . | TGTGCCAGCAGCCCTCAGCGGGGCCTAACGCAAGAGACCCAGTACTTC | CASSPQRGLTQETQYF
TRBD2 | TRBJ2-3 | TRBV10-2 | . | TGCGCCAGCACCAAGACTAGCCCCGGAGATACGCAGTATTTT | CASTKTSPGDTQYF
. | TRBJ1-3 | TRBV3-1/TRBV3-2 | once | TGTGCCAGCAGCTGCGGCGATTCTGGAAACACCATATATTTT | CASSCGDSGNTIYF
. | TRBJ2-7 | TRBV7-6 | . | TGTGCCAGCAGTTCAGACAGGCTTGACTCCTACGAGCAGTACTTC | CASSSDRLDSYEQYF
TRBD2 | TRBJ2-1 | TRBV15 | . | TGTGCCACCAGTCAAGCGGGAGAGCAAAATGAGCAGTTCTTC | CATSQAGEQNEQFF
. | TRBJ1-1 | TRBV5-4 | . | TGTGCCAGCAACCCGACAGGGAACACTGAAGCTTTCTTT | CASNPTGNTEAFF
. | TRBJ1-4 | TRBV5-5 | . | TGTGCCAGCAGCCACAGGTCCTTTAATGAAAAACTGTTTTTT | CASSHRSFNEKLFF
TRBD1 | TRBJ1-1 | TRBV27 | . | TGTGCCAGCCCCGGGGGACAGGGTCGTTTGAACACTGAAGCTTTCTTT | CASPGGQGRLNTEAFF
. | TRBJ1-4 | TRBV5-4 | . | TGTGCCAGCAGCGTAGAGCGGGGGGCGTTGGAAAAACTGTTTTTT | CASSVERGALEKLFF